The rows below give T cell receptor beta chains drawn from one sample of a study of blood T cell repertoires in COVID-19. Repertoires were generated with immunoSEQ multiplex PCR, while TCRdb's copy carries only in-frame clones and drops some. This table holds about 150,000 clones, about 80% found once. Sequencing used peripheral blood. These receptor sequences come from a woman in her fifties or sixties with acute or convalescent COVID-19. CDR3s include the opening cysteine and the closing phenylalanine or tryptophan. Fields, in order: D gene, V gene, CDR3 protein. D genes are given only for firm matches.

D gene: NA; V gene: TRBV18; CDR3 protein: CASSPDRMAGYGYTF
D gene: TRBD1; V gene: TRBV7-9; CDR3 protein: CASSRGQGDQPQHF
D gene: NA; V gene: TRBV7-9; CDR3 protein: CASSLYANEKLFF
D gene: TRBD1; V gene: TRBV6-6; CDR3 protein: CASSPPPKGGQGAKQYF
D gene: TRBD2; V gene: TRBV10-2; CDR3 protein: CASSAGLSAYEQYF
D gene: NA; V gene: TRBV28; CDR3 protein: CATRDTVNQPQHF
D gene: NA; V gene: TRBV7-9; CDR3 protein: CASSLNRVMNTEAFF
D gene: TRBD2; V gene: TRBV7-9; CDR3 protein: CASSQSGGRPLNEQFF
D gene: TRBD1; V gene: TRBV6-5; CDR3 protein: CASSPEGAYNYGYTF
D gene: NA; V gene: TRBV11-3; CDR3 protein: CASSPWTGNDGANVLTF
D gene: TRBD2; V gene: TRBV6-4; CDR3 protein: CASSETIAGGVHNEQFF
D gene: NA; V gene: TRBV5-1; CDR3 protein: CASSSGLVSTLNYEQYF
D gene: NA; V gene: TRBV28; CDR3 protein: CASSLVNRNTEAFF
D gene: TRBD2; V gene: TRBV5-4; CDR3 protein: CASSLGLAGAQDTQYF
D gene: NA; V gene: TRBV7-3; CDR3 protein: CASSPGVGETQYF
D gene: TRBD1; V gene: TRBV10-3; CDR3 protein: CASRDRAPAEAQHF
D gene: TRBD1; V gene: TRBV5-5; CDR3 protein: CASSLGGTGSSPLHF
D gene: TRBD1; V gene: TRBV7-9; CDR3 protein: CASSLGQGDNSPLHF
D gene: NA; V gene: TRBV18; CDR3 protein: CASSPMEDYEQYF
D gene: NA; V gene: TRBV27; CDR3 protein: CASSLSRGTEAFF
D gene: NA; V gene: TRBV5-1; CDR3 protein: CASSLGAENQPQHF
D gene: TRBD1; V gene: TRBV4-1; CDR3 protein: CASSQTGTEGYGYTF
D gene: NA; V gene: TRBV19; CDR3 protein: CASSIRRQKGEDGYTF
D gene: TRBD2; V gene: TRBV28; CDR3 protein: CASSSPGTTNTGELFF
D gene: TRBD1; V gene: TRBV2; CDR3 protein: CASSRDREGKLFF
D gene: TRBD1; V gene: TRBV19; CDR3 protein: CASRISDRAGNQPQHF
D gene: NA; V gene: TRBV11-2; CDR3 protein: CASSLGSGPGGLHF
D gene: NA; V gene: TRBV30; CDR3 protein: CAWMGANTGELFF
D gene: NA; V gene: TRBV6-5; CDR3 protein: CASSYSTGTFRETQYF
D gene: NA; V gene: TRBV6-1; CDR3 protein: CASSEIWAGRVGSNQPQHF
D gene: NA; V gene: TRBV2; CDR3 protein: CASSKSQDGEAFF
D gene: NA; V gene: TRBV11-1; CDR3 protein: CASASTLSANYGYTF
D gene: TRBD2; V gene: TRBV19; CDR3 protein: CASSLQRGNTDTQYF
D gene: NA; V gene: TRBV25-1; CDR3 protein: CASSEYVRVISDEKLFF
D gene: TRBD1; V gene: TRBV7-3; CDR3 protein: CASSLSPDRGPNGYTF
D gene: NA; V gene: TRBV25-1; CDR3 protein: CASSTQPLYNEQFF
D gene: NA; V gene: TRBV10-2; CDR3 protein: CASRPGQGTQYF
D gene: TRBD1; V gene: TRBV6-5; CDR3 protein: CASRLSGQDTEAFF
D gene: TRBD1; V gene: TRBV5-4; CDR3 protein: CASSFRGQGPLSQETQYF
D gene: NA; V gene: TRBV4-1; CDR3 protein: CASSASGRQGYNEKLFF
D gene: TRBD2; V gene: TRBV28; CDR3 protein: CASSAPQLAGHQETQYF
D gene: NA; V gene: TRBV27; CDR3 protein: CASSLRGYLPGELFF
D gene: TRBD1; V gene: TRBV7-2; CDR3 protein: CASSLDRDRDGYTF
D gene: NA; V gene: TRBV12-3/TRBV12-4; CDR3 protein: CASRPEGGTEAFF
D gene: NA; V gene: TRBV19; CDR3 protein: CASSSPGEAFF
D gene: NA; V gene: TRBV10-2; CDR3 protein: CASSEQGPDTQYF
D gene: NA; V gene: TRBV2; CDR3 protein: CASSPTDSFNYGYTF